This TCR beta chain was sequenced for a study of blood T cell repertoires in COVID-19. V lost 4 bases, J lost 7 bases, and 8 bases lay in between. Germline CDR1 MNHEY, CDR2 SVGEGT. This CDR3 comprises 11 residues. Here immunoSEQ multiplex PCR was the method, and the copy in TCRdb shows in-frame clones only, minus some. The sample includes about 65,000 clones, about 82% of them seen just once. The J gene is TRBJ2-7, the V gene TRBV6-2 or TRBV6-3; D is undetermined. This receptor was obtained from a human donor in a cohort sampled during active COVID-19. Input material: peripheral blood. The CDR3 loop reads CASSLRREQYF. As DNA, the CDR3 is TGTGCCAGCAGTTTGCGTCGGGAGCAGTACTTC.